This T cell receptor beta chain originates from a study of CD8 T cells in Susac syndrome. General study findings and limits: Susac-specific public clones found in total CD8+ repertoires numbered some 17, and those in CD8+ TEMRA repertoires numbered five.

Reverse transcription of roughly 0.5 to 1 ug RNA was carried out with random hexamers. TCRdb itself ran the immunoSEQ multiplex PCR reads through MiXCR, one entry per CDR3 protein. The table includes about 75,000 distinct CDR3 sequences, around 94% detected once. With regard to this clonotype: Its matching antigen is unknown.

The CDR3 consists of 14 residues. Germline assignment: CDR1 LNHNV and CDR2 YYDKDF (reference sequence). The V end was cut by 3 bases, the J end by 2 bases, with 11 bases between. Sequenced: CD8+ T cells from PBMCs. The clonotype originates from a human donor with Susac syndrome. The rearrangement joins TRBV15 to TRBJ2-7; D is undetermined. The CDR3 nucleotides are TGTGCCACCAGCAGCTCGCAGACACCCTACGAGCAGTACTTC. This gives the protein CATSSSQTPYEQYF. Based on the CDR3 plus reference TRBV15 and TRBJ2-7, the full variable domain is DAMVIQNPRYQVTQFGKPVTLSCSQTLNHNVMYWYQQKSSQAPKLLFHYYDKDFNNEADTPDNFQSRRPNTSFCFLDIRSPGLGDTAMYLCATSSSQTPYEQYFGPGTRLTVT.